Listed here are 26 T cell receptor beta chains from one sample, sequenced in a study of radiation and T cells in renal cell carcinoma. The time point here: blood 2 weeks post-SBRT. The treatment denotes: 15 Gy SBRT to primary tumor, nephrectomy 4 weeks later. The assay was immunoSEQ multiplex PCR, and TCRdb's table has in-frame clones only and misses some. Among more than 150,000 clones listed, 87% were seen once. The specimen was blood, collected from a patient whose treatment included radiotherapy and nephrectomy. The receptors shown here come from a woman aged 45-65 years with renal cell carcinoma.

This chain connects TRBV2 to TRBJ2-6; tentatively, D is TRBD1 (5 bases). Trimming removed 4 bases at V and 2 bases at J, with 6 bases between. Germline V gene sequence: CDR1 SNHLY, CDR2 FYNNEI. CDR3 length: 14 residues. In nucleotides, the CDR3 is TGTGCCAGCAGTGTCAGGGCTGGGGCCAACGTCCTGACTTTC. Protein product: CASSVRAGANVLTF.

The rearrangement uses TRBV18 and TRBJ1-5; no clear D. The V gene's germline CDR1 is KGHSH and CDR2 LQKENI. The CDR3 has 13 amino acids. The V gene lost 3 bases and the J gene lost 4 bases, with 7 bases spanning the gap. CDR3: CASSPGFNQPQHF. The CDR3 nucleotides are TGTGCCAGCTCACCTGGATTTAATCAGCCCCAGCATTTT.

This clone is a singleton in its sample. The chain recombines TRBV19 with TRBJ2-5; TRBD1 or TRBD2 may be the D gene (6 bases each). The germline CDR1 and CDR2 sequences are LNHDA and SQIVND (reference sequence). The CDR3 is 13 amino acids. The ends were cut back, 6 bases at V and 5 bases at J, with 13 bases in the middle. The CDR3 spells CASSSLGGETQYF. The CDR3 DNA reads TGTGCCAGTAGCTCTTTAGGGGGGGAGACCCAGTACTTC.

This chain connects TRBV30 to TRBJ1-5; D remains ambiguous. Trimming pared 0 bases from V and 5 bases from J, leaving 8 bases between. Germline CDR1 reads GTSNPN; CDR2 reads SVGIG (reference sequence). The CDR3 runs 13 residues. The CDR3 region is CAWSVGTYQPQHF. The DNA of the CDR3 is TGTGCCTGGAGTGTCGGCACCTATCAGCCCCAGCATTTT.

The chain combines TRBV29-1 with TRBJ1-1, with a weak D call TRBD1 (5 bases). Germline V CDR1 and CDR2: SQVTM, ANQGSEA. Trimming took off 1 base at V and 2 bases at J, with 8 bases between the two ends. The CDR3 covers 13 residues. CDR3 loop: CSVEGDSNTEAFF. For the CDR3, the DNA is TGCAGCGTTGAAGGAGACAGCAACACTGAAGCTTTCTTT.

The rearrangement joins TRBV6-5 to TRBJ1-1; D ambiguous. The CDR3 has 12 residues. V was cut by 5 bases and J by 5 bases, with 9 bases left in between. Germline V gene data show CDR1 as MNHEY and CDR2 as SVGAGI. The CDR3 here is CASSTPGTEAFF. The CDR3, as DNA: TGTGCCAGCAGTACACCGGGAACTGAAGCTTTCTTT.

The rearrangement links TRBV7-9 to TRBJ2-1, with D possibly matching TRBD1 (6 bases). Germline V CDR1 and CDR2: SEHNR, FQNEAQ (reference sequence). This CDR3 region has 16 residues. Trimming removed 2 bases from V and 0 bases from J, with 11 bases in between. CDR3 nucleotide sequence: TGTGCCAGCAGCTTACGGGACAAAAGCTCCTACAATGAGCAGTTCTTC. The encoded protein is CASSLRDKSSYNEQFF.

The chain is built from TRBV7-8 and TRBJ1-1; D gene unclear. This CDR3 region has 16 residues. From germline, CDR1 is SGHVS and CDR2 FQNEAQ. V lost 4 bases, J lost 5 bases, and 20 bases lay in between. The CDR3 DNA reads TGTGCCAGCAGCTCGACCCCGTCGCGGGCCCTAACTGAAGCTTTCTTT. Translation gives CASSSTPSRALTEAFF.

The chain uses TRBV6-1 and TRBJ1-4, with a weak D call TRBD1 (6 bases). Germline CDR1 MNHNS, CDR2 SASEGT. The CDR3 is 14 amino acids. Trimming took 7 bases from V and 4 from J, leaving 13 bases between them. CDR3 nucleotide sequence: TGTGCCAGCACTCGGACAGTTAATAATGAAAAACTGTTTTTT. Translated, it gives CASTRTVNNEKLFF.

The chain has TRBV10-1 and TRBJ2-5; 9 bases line up with TRBD1. Germline assignment: CDR1 WNHNN and CDR2 SYGVQD (reference sequence). This CDR3 has 15 residues. V was pared by 5 bases and J by 3 bases, with 7 bases of the junction left unmatched. CDR3 loop: CASSSTGGKEETQYF. CDR3 in DNA: TGCGCCAGCAGTTCGACAGGGGGTAAGGAAGAGACCCAGTACTTC.

CDR3 nucleotide sequence: TGTGCCAGCAGCTCCACCGGGACAGGCTACCTCGAGCAGTACTTC. Its translation: CASSSTGTGYLEQYF. This chain joins TRBV7-9 and TRBJ2-7; 8 nucleotides align to TRBD1. Germline V lookup: CDR1 SEHNR, CDR2 FQNEAQ (reference sequence). Trimming at V came to 4 bases and at J to 6 bases, leaving 11 bases not matched to a gene. The CDR3 extends over 15 amino acids.

The chain links TRBV23-1 to TRBJ2-4; 7 bases are shared with TRBD2. TRBV23-1 qualifies as an ORF whose function is uncertain. This CDR3 contains 14 residues. Trimming took 6 bases from V and 6 from J; bases not matched to a gene: 8. CDR3 protein: CASSPGGAGNIQYF. DNA for the CDR3: TGCGCCAGCAGCCCGGGGGGAGCGGGAAACATTCAGTACTTC.

V gene TRBV6-6 combines with J gene TRBJ2-2; 7 nucleotides align to TRBD2. Germline CDR1 reads MNHNY; CDR2 reads SVGAGI (reference sequence). The CDR3 has 13 amino acids. V shed 8 bases and J 10 bases; nucleotides not matched to a gene: 10. Here the CDR3 DNA reads TGTGCCAGCTCGAGGGACTACCGAGAGGAGCTGTTTTTT. Translating gives CASSRDYREELFF.

V usage is TRBV6-1 and J usage is TRBJ1-4; D unclear. The CDR3 consists of 15 residues. Germline V CDR1 and CDR2: MNHNS, SASEGT. Deletions cut 4 bases from V and 4 bases from J, with 13 bases between. Here the CDR3 DNA reads TGTGCCAGCAGTGCCGTGGCGGGGTTTAATGAAAAACTGTTTTTT. Translating it yields CASSAVAGFNEKLFF.

This chain connects TRBV11-3 to TRBJ2-7, with 9 positions matching TRBD1. Trimming cost V 4 bases and J 6 bases; bases outside gene matches: 4. The length of the CDR3 is 13 residues. Germline V gives CDR1 SGHNT, CDR2 YENEEA. The CDR3 region has the DNA TGTGCCAGCAGCTCCACAGGGGGCGGCGAGCAGTACTTC. It is translated as CASSSTGGGEQYF.

The chain has TRBV7-9 and TRBJ1-3; 9 nucleotides match TRBD1. CDR3 length equals 18 residues. The V and J ends lost 2 bases and 0 bases, in that order; junction bases with no gene match: 8. The germline V gene has CDR1 SEHNR and CDR2 FQNEAQ (reference sequence). The DNA for the CDR3 is TGTGCCAGCAGCTTATTACCGGGACAGGGCACCTCTGGAAACACCATATATTTT. Encoded protein: CASSLLPGQGTSGNTIYF.

The chain uses TRBV7-2 and TRBJ2-3, with D uncertain. Germline CDR1 and CDR2: SGHTA and FQGNSA. The CDR3 length is 12 residues. V shed 4 bases and J shed 3 bases, with 5 bases lying between them. The CDR3 coding sequence is TGTGCCAGCAGCTCCGCGACAGATACGCAGTATTTT. Amino acid sequence: CASSSATDTQYF.

The gene calls are TRBV11-2 and TRBJ1-5; no definite D call. CDR3 length equals 13 residues. Looked up from germline, CDR1 is SGHAT and CDR2 is FQNNGV. The germline V and J ends were trimmed by 1 base and 7 bases, with 8 bases remaining between them. CDR3 coding DNA: TGTGCCAGCAGCTTAGGTATTAACCAGCCCCAGCATTTT. Encoded protein: CASSLGINQPQHF.

The gene calls are TRBV7-2 and TRBJ1-2; no reliable D call. The CDR3 consists of 14 residues. The germline V gene has CDR1 SGHTA and CDR2 FQGNSA. The ends were cut back, 7 bases at V and 0 bases at J, with 12 bases in the middle. CDR3 DNA: TGTGCCAGCAAGGTTCGGGGAGCTAACTATGGCTACACCTTC. This encodes CASKVRGANYGYTF.

The genes are TRBV5-1 and TRBJ1-1; D is unresolved. The CDR3 extends over 14 amino acids. The germline V gene has CDR1 SGHRS and CDR2 YFSETQ. V lost 0 bases and J 2 bases, leaving 8 bases between the germline ends. CDR3 loop: CASSLGDVNTEAFF. Here the CDR3 DNA reads TGCGCCAGCAGCTTGGGAGATGTAAACACTGAAGCTTTCTTT.

The chain combines TRBV19 with TRBJ2-3, with a tentative D call TRBD1 (5 bases). V lost 1 base to trimming and J lost 3 bases, with 17 bases between them. Germline V CDR1 and CDR2: LNHDA, SQIVND (reference sequence). CDR3 length equals 17 residues. The CDR3 loop reads CASSIGDPGSWTDTQYF. CDR3 sequence (DNA): TGTGCCAGTAGTATAGGAGATCCAGGGTCTTGGACAGATACGCAGTATTTT.

The rearrangement links TRBV19 to TRBJ1-2; unclear D gene. Germline values: CDR1 LNHDA, CDR2 SQIVND (reference sequence). The CDR3 is made up of 13 amino acids. The V end was cut by 3 bases, the J end by 7 bases, with 12 bases between. Here the CDR3 DNA reads TGTGCCAGTAGTATTTTTTTCCTCCGTGGCTACACCTTC. Protein product: CASSIFFLRGYTF.

The chain links TRBV2 to TRBJ1-5, with D maybe TRBD1 (5 bases). V dropped 4 bases and J dropped 0 bases, with 13 bases sitting between them. This CDR3 spans 16 amino acids. Germline-derived CDR1 and CDR2 are SNHLY and FYNNEI. CDR3 DNA: TGTGCCAGCAGTGTGAGGAGAGGGGATAGCAATCAGCCCCAGCATTTT. Its translation: CASSVRRGDSNQPQHF. Based on the CDR3 plus reference TRBV2 and TRBJ1-5, the full variable domain is EPEVTQTPSHQVTQMGQEVILRCVPISNHLYFYWYRQILGQKVEFLVSFYNNEISEKSEIFDDQFSVERPDGSNFTLKIRSTKLEDSAMYFCASSVRRGDSNQPQHFGDGTRLSIL.

The rearrangement joins TRBV2 to TRBJ2-5; D is uncertain. Matching the DNA end better, TRBJ2-7 makes the J call doubtful. Germline assignment: CDR1 SNHLY and CDR2 FYNNEI. The CDR3 is 13 residues long. CDR3 protein: CASRATLAYEQYF. The DNA for the CDR3 is TGTGCCAGCAGGGCGACGCTTGCCTACGAGCAGTACTTC.

J is TRBJ2-3 and V is TRBV13; possible D gene TRBD2, 6 bases. Germline CDR1 and CDR2: PRHDT and FYEKMQ (reference sequence). The CDR3 length is 14 residues. V was trimmed by 2 bases and J by 2 bases, leaving 8 bases between them. In DNA form, the CDR3 reads TGTGCCAGCAGCTTAAAGGGACTCACAGATACGCAGTATTTT. Translation gives CASSLKGLTDTQYF.

This clone was found a few times. The J gene is TRBJ1-1, the V gene TRBV18; D not certain. Germline V gene sequence: CDR1 KGHSH, CDR2 LQKENI. This CDR3 spans 15 amino acids. The V gene lost 5 bases and the J gene lost 0 bases, with 13 bases spanning the gap. CDR3 sequence: CASSAVGSVNTEAFF. Here the CDR3 DNA reads TGTGCCAGCTCAGCCGTCGGGTCGGTGAACACTGAAGCTTTCTTT.